The entry below gives a single TCR beta chain sequence along with its context. Its antigen is currently unknown. Germline lookup yields CDR1 SGHDT and CDR2 YYEEEE. The CDR3 loop spans 13 amino acids. The V gene lost 3 bases and the J gene lost 6 bases, with 9 bases spanning the gap. Primers: 60 Vbeta forward and 13 Jbeta reverse. The assay was immunoSEQ multiplex PCR, and TCRdb's table has in-frame clones only and misses some. The repertoire includes 120,000 or so clones, over 65% of them detected once, and 1.8% sits in the top ten. This record belongs to a study of cytomegalovirus exposure and HLA in healthy donors. Study-level information: Among the approximately 400 genotyped donors, 81% were placed in the Caucasian-associated ancestry cluster.

Study results and caveats: TRBV6-2, TRBV6-3 and some other V segments were unresolvable in 87-base-pair reads.

This clonotype was obtained from a man younger than 35 in good health and CMV-seronegative. The specimen was PBMCs. The chain links TRBV5-6 to TRBJ2-2; D might be TRBD2 (6 bases). CDR3 nucleotides: TGTGCCAGCAGCTCAGCGGGTGCCGGGGAGCTGTTTTTT. Its protein product is CASSSAGAGELFF.